Below, 21 T cell receptor beta chains from the same sample are listed, as sequenced in a study of blood T cell repertoires in COVID-19. Only in-frame clones appear in the TCRdb table, and some are missing; sequencing was by immunoSEQ multiplex PCR. The sample contains tens of thousands of clones, 80% to 90% of which appear only once. Sequenced: peripheral blood. All receptors come from a woman aged 45-60 years with active COVID-19.

The chain links TRBV6-5 to TRBJ2-5, with TRBD2 matching 10 bases. V gave up 8 bases and J gave up 0 bases; unmatched junction bases: 3. CDR1 is MNHEY, CDR2 SVGAGI, per germline. CDR3 length: 14 amino acids. Here the CDR3 reads CASPAGGNQETQYF. CDR3 sequence (DNA): TGTGCCAGCCCAGCGGGAGGGAACCAAGAGACCCAGTACTTC.

This chain links TRBV12-3 or TRBV12-4 with TRBJ2-5; D perhaps matches TRBD2 (7 bases). CDR3 size: 11 residues. The germline V and J ends were trimmed by 5 bases and 11 bases, with 12 bases remaining between them. The CDR3 region has the DNA TGTGCCAGCAGTGAGGGGGGGGCTCAGTACTTC. Its protein product is CASSEGGAQYF.

The V gene is TRBV24-1, the J gene TRBJ2-1, with 7 bases identical to TRBD1. The germline V gene has CDR1 KGHDR and CDR2 SFDVKD. CDR3 length: 16 residues. V shed 3 bases and J 9 bases; nucleotides not matched to a gene: 13. CDR3 DNA sequence: TGTGCCACCAGTGATCCCCTGGCGACAGGGCAACCTGAGCAGTTCTTC. Protein product: CATSDPLATGQPEQFF.

The V and J genes are TRBV18 and TRBJ1-1, with 9 bases aligning to TRBD1. V was clipped by 5 bases and J by 6 bases; unmatched bases: 13. In germline, CDR1 is KGHSH, CDR2 LQKENI. The CDR3 covers 16 residues. The CDR3 spells CASSSFIGDRAAEAFF. CDR3 nucleotide sequence: TGTGCCAGCTCATCGTTTATTGGGGACAGGGCGGCTGAAGCTTTCTTT.

CDR3 sequence (DNA): TGTGCCTGGAGTGTAGGATTCGGGAATACGCAGTATTTT. This translates into CAWSVGFGNTQYF. The chain carries TRBV30 and TRBJ2-3, with a tentative D call TRBD2 (5 bases). CDR3 length equals 13 residues. Germline loops: CDR1 GTSNPN, CDR2 SVGIG (reference sequence). Trimming left V 0 bases short and J 7 bases short, with 11 bases between. Full variable domain (remainder filled in from reference TRBV30 and TRBJ2-3): SQTIHQWPATLVQPVGSPLSLECTVEGTSNPNLYWYRQAAGRGLQLLFYSVGIGQISSEVPQNLSASRPQDRQFILSSKKLLLSDSGFYLCAWSVGFGNTQYFGPGTRLTVL.

The chain carries TRBV30 and TRBJ1-2; D is possibly TRBD1 (5 bases). This CDR3 is built from 10 residues. V was pared by 8 bases and J by 4 bases, with 8 bases between. CDR1 is GTSNPN and CDR2 is SVGIG in the germline V gene (reference sequence). The CDR3 nucleotides are TGTGCCGCTGACAGCTATGGCTACACCTTC. As protein: CAADSYGYTF.

Written as DNA, the CDR3 is TGTGCCAGCAGTGAAGAGACAGGGGGCAATGAGCAGTTCTTC. It encodes CASSEETGGNEQFF. This chain uses TRBV25-1 with TRBJ2-1, with 9 positions matching TRBD1. Germline lookup yields CDR1 MGHDK and CDR2 SYGVNS. This CDR3 region has 14 residues. V trimming: 2 bases; J trimming: 6 bases; junction bases outside the gene matches: 2.

The chain couples TRBV2 to TRBJ2-1; TRBD2 agrees at 7 bases. This CDR3 is 15 amino acids long. Germline V gives CDR1 SNHLY, CDR2 FYNNEI. The V and J ends lost 3 bases and 8 bases, in that order; junction bases with no gene match: 10. CDR3: CASSDFAGVGYEQFF. CDR3 bases: TGTGCCAGCAGTGATTTTGCGGGGGTCGGCTATGAGCAGTTCTTC.

The chain uses TRBV12-3 or TRBV12-4 and TRBJ2-7; D not resolved. Trimming stripped 2 bases from V and 6 bases from J, with 8 bases between. The CDR3 covers 12 residues. The DNA for the CDR3 is TGTGCCAGCAGTTTAACGGGTTTCGAGCAGTACTTC. Translated: CASSLTGFEQYF.

The chain has TRBV2 and TRBJ2-3; 12 bases line up with TRBD2. The V gene's germline CDR1 is SNHLY and CDR2 FYNNEI. This CDR3 comprises 15 residues. V lost 4 bases, J lost 8 bases, and 7 bases stayed unmatched. The CDR3 DNA sequence: TGTGCCAGCAGTGGGCCTAGCGGGAGGGCCCCTACGCAGTATTTT. Translated, it gives CASSGPSGRAPTQYF. The full variable domain, with the rest looked up from reference TRBV2 and TRBJ2-3, is EPEVTQTPSHQVTQMGQEVILRCVPISNHLYFYWYRQILGQKVEFLVSFYNNEISEKSEIFDDQFSVERPDGSNFTLKIRSTKLEDSAMYFCASSGPSGRAPTQYFGPGTRLTVL.

The chain employs TRBV7-9 and TRBJ2-2; 9 nucleotides align to TRBD1. The germline V gene has CDR1 SEHNR and CDR2 FQNEAQ (reference sequence). V lost 3 bases, J lost 4 bases, and 3 bases stayed unmatched. The CDR3 sequence is 15 residues long. In nucleotides, the CDR3 is TGTGCCAGCAGCTTCCGGGACAGGGCCACCGGGGAGCTGTTTTTT. This gives the protein CASSFRDRATGELFF. Full variable domain (outside the CDR3, taken from reference TRBV7-9 and TRBJ2-2): DTGVSQNPRHKITKRGQNVTFRCDPISEHNRLYWYRQTLGQGPEFLTYFQNEAQLEKSRLLSDRFSAERPKGSFSTLEIQRTEQGDSAMYLCASSFRDRATGELFFGEGSRLTVL.

This chain connects TRBV10-3 to TRBJ2-3; 9 bases agree with TRBD2. The CDR3 has 16 residues. Germline-derived CDR1 and CDR2 are ENHRY and SYGVKD. The V segment lost 7 bases and the J segment 2 bases; nucleotides outside the gene matches: 10. The CDR3 DNA reads as TGTGCCATCAATGGGCGGGCTAGCGGGACCACAGATACGCAGTATTTT. Encoded protein: CAINGRASGTTDTQYF.

The chain recombines TRBV11-3 with TRBJ1-1; 8 nucleotides line up with TRBD1. J gave up 4 bases and V 2 bases, and 6 bases lay outside the gene matches. CDR3 length equals 15 residues. Germline CDR1 reads SGHNT; CDR2 reads YENEEA. Here the CDR3 reads CASSLKGQEGTEAFF. In DNA form, the CDR3 reads TGTGCCAGCAGCTTAAAGGGACAGGAGGGCACTGAAGCTTTCTTT.

This chain links TRBV5-4 with TRBJ2-4; D unclear. CDR3 length: 16 residues. CDR1 and CDR2 (germline): SGHNT, YYREEE (reference sequence). V lost 0 bases to trimming and J lost 2 bases, with 12 bases between them. The CDR3 here is CASSLGADFPKNIQYF. Here the CDR3 DNA reads TGTGCCAGCAGCTTGGGGGCAGATTTTCCCAAAAACATTCAGTACTTC.

This clone occurred once. The chain combines TRBV28 with TRBJ1-4; 12 bases fit TRBD1. The length of the CDR3 is 16 residues. Per the germline V gene, CDR1 is MDHEN and CDR2 is SYDVKM. Trimming cost V 5 bases and J 3 bases; bases outside gene matches: 4. CDR3 sequence reads: CASSLGQGASNEKLFF. For the CDR3, the DNA is TGTGCCAGCAGTCTGGGACAGGGGGCATCTAATGAAAAACTGTTTTTT.

CDR3 nucleotide sequence: TGTGCCAGCAGCTTGCAGCGTCTCAGCAATCAGCCCCAGCATTTT. It is translated as CASSLQRLSNQPQHF. The chain combines TRBV5-6 with TRBJ1-5; D unclear. Germline CDR1 reads SGHDT; CDR2 reads YYEEEE. The CDR3 spans 15 residues. The V end lost 1 base, the J end lost 1 base, and 9 bases lay between the germline ends.

Here the CDR3 DNA reads TGTGCCAGCATCCTTAGCGGAGCTGGCTCCTACAATGAGCAGTTCTTC. Encoded protein: CASILSGAGSYNEQFF. The V gene is TRBV7-2, the J gene TRBJ2-1; maybe TRBD2 (6 bases). Germline V CDR1 and CDR2: SGHTA, FQGNSA. This CDR3 has 16 amino acids. Trimming removed 7 bases from V and 0 bases from J, with 16 bases in between.

This clone has a single count. The CDR3 loop is CASKEGLAGVYEQYF. The CDR3 bases are TGTGCCAGCAAAGAAGGGCTAGCGGGAGTGTACGAGCAGTACTTC. The chain links TRBV6-5 to TRBJ2-7; TRBD2 agrees at 10 bases. The CDR3 contains 15 residues. Looked up from germline, CDR1 is MNHEY and CDR2 is SVGAGI. J was trimmed by 4 bases and V by 7 bases; bases with no gene match: 10.

Of note for this clone: An end of the junction does not agree with germline; a read error may underlie this. The V and J genes are TRBV28 and TRBJ2-2; 8 positions agree with TRBD2. The germline CDR1 and CDR2 sequences are MDHEN and SYDVKM. The CDR3 loop spans 17 amino acids. The CDR3 coding sequence is TGTGCCAGCAGTCAGATAAGCGGGAGCCCGAAGACCGGGGAGCTGTTTTTT. Its translation is CASSQISGSPKTGELFF. Drawing the rest from reference TRBV28 and TRBJ2-2, the complete variable domain is DVKVTQSSRYLVKRTGEKVFLECVQDMDHENMFWYRQDPGLGLRLIYFSYDVKMKEKGDIPEGYSVSREKKERFSLILESASTNQTSMYLCASSQISGSPKTGELFFGEGSRLTVL.

The V and J genes are TRBV24-1 and TRBJ1-2; 9 positions agree with TRBD1. Per the germline V gene, CDR1 is KGHDR and CDR2 is SFDVKD. The J segment lost 8 bases and the V segment lost 3 bases, leaving 9 bases of the junction unmatched. The CDR3 has 15 residues. The CDR3 coding sequence is TGTGCCACCAGTGATCCAGGGACAGGGACTATCGGCTACACCTTC. It translates to CATSDPGTGTIGYTF.

CDR3 amino acids: CASSQEPGQVFPDTQYF. The DNA of the CDR3 is TGCGCCAGCAGCCAAGAACCGGGACAGGTGTTTCCAGATACGCAGTATTTT. The gene calls are TRBV4-1 and TRBJ2-3; 8 bases agree with TRBD1. This CDR3 spans 17 amino acids. Germline CDR1 is MGHRA and CDR2 is YSYEKL. V dropped 0 bases and J dropped 4; count of bases not matched to a gene: 9.